This T cell receptor (beta chain) stems from a study of cytomegalovirus exposure and HLA in healthy donors (dated by TCRdb to the late 2010s). Regarding the research as a whole: In an earlier analysis of roughly 590 of the donors, about 260 Gb of sequence data and 95 million to 130 million unique TCR beta sequences from 180 million or so T cells were reported. Donor age, sex, ethnicity and CMV serostatus were collected together with the repertoire data. To study patterns of TCR occurrence, a later analysis re-analyzed previously published TCR beta repertoires from just over 650 donors and added high-resolution HLA genotyping. Every discovery cohort repertoire had been produced on one sequencing platform. The study aimed to test whether signatures of past pathogen exposure could be identified by cataloging public T cell receptors. In an earlier analysis of 587 of the donors, high-throughput TCR beta sequencing was used to judge whether each TCR beta V gene segment behaved as functional or pseudogenic. Roughly 300 gigabases of sequencing data and about 92 million unique TCR sequences made up an early release that covered around 640 HLA-typed donors. Of the 398 genotyped donors, roughly 76% were placed in the genetic ancestry cluster associated with self-reported Caucasian donors. In a later genetic analysis, genome-wide SNP genotypes for about 55% of the roughly 670 donors were used, and that subset was treated as a discovery cohort. Typing coverage differed by locus: A, B, C, DRB1 and DQB1 were typed in roughly 620-630 donors, DQA1 in 522, DPA1 in some 610, and DPB1 in roughly 450. Among around 400 genotyped donors of the cohort, an average of around 250,000 unique TCR beta nucleotide sequences was sequenced per donor, of which roughly 17% were non-productive. The study combined high-throughput TCR immunosequencing, statistical association of individual TCRs with disease status, and machine learning to predict cytomegalovirus infection status. A separate validation cohort of about 110 different subjects was used in addition to the 666-subject first cohort. Rather than using new phenotypic data, the later analysis identified candidate immune exposures from TCR beta sequences and from how often those sequences occurred across donors. The study profiled the T cell repertoires of about 640 subjects by immunosequencing and related them to cytomegalovirus serostatus. Because of strong linkage in the cohort, roughly 5 DR-DQ haplotypes were treated as single units for association and clustering. Both class I and class II loci were covered by HLA typing, at four-digit resolution.

Study-wide conclusions, independent of this receptor: In a later genetic analysis, a missense DCLRE1C variant was associated with V-gene and J-gene trimming of TCR beta chains, and the association was replicated in an independent cohort. Strong co-occurrence of HLA alleles, especially DR and DQ, made assigning TCR associations to individual alleles difficult. The study listed 150 to 200 TCR beta chains as associated with cytomegalovirus. Most TCR sequences were observed very rarely across donors, whereas some public TCRs were present in many individuals. In a later analysis, most CMV-associated TCR beta chains were found to appear HLA-restricted, with HLA associations seemingly driven largely by CMV exposure. Only TCR beta chains were sequenced in this cohort, and the absence of alpha or paired-chain data limited detectable features. A later analysis reported that several top co-occurrence clusters appeared linked to parvovirus B19, influenza, CMV and Epstein-Barr virus. Over 15 rarely observed V segments, including chromosome 9 orphons, were excluded from the earlier analysis of several hundred of the donors because counts were too low. In a later analysis, the rate of TCR association differed among HLA loci, with DRB1 alleles having the most associated TCRs and HLA-C alleles having the fewest. Because the 87-base-pair reads could not distinguish some IMGT-functional V segments, including TRBV6-2 and TRBV6-3, those segments were excluded. For the cohort, immune exposure information was limited to CMV serostatus. A cluster of highly shared sequence variants was judged likely to represent a technical artifact of the sequencing pipeline. A further reported finding was that TCR beta sequences accurately predicted the HLA-A and HLA-B alleles for most subjects in the first cohort. In an earlier analysis of several hundred of the donors, most TCR beta V segments were observed in productive rearrangements about 90% or about 30% of the time, broadly matching IMGT annotations. It was suggested by the authors that the approach could potentially be generalized to other disease states and immunological phenotypes. According to a later genetic analysis, donors in an Asian-associated ancestry cluster had fewer N-insertions in productive TCRs than the approximately 630-donor mean. A few of the identified cytomegalovirus-associated TCR beta chains were confirmed in vitro to be specific for cytomegalovirus antigens. Sequencing depth was assumed to be roughly uniform across donors in the presence/absence analyses, though that assumption may not hold. In a later analysis, HLA-associated TCR beta chains showed more clonal expansion and lower generation probabilities than non-associated chains that were equally common. In both the original and validation cohorts, the classifier was reported to diagnose cytomegalovirus status with high specificity and sensitivity. Because HLA typing was unavailable for some donors at each locus, only the typed subset was used in association tests. Specific HLA alleles were associated with 16,951 TCR beta sequences at a false discovery rate of 0.05 in a later analysis. Linkage disequilibrium might explain the correlated functional status among segregating V segments, but an unknown experimental factor could not be ruled out.

The method was the immunoSEQ multiplex PCR assay. A mixture of 60 forward primers for TCR Vbeta segments and 13 reverse primers for TCR Jbeta segments was used in the multiplex PCR. A multiplex PCR assay on genomic DNA amplified the CDR3 region of rearranged TCR beta genes. The amplified TCR beta libraries were sequenced on the Illumina HiSeq System as 87-base-pair reads. The authors processed their data as follows. Across the 500 to 850 repertoires, a later analysis counted 60 million to 90 million unique TCR beta chains, about 10 million of which were shared by at least two donors. Raw reads were error-corrected and collapsed into unique sequences with a nearest-neighbor algorithm that merged closely related sequences to remove PCR and sequencing errors. CDR3 sequences were aligned to IMGT reference sequences to assign V, D and J gene segments. For a sequence to be retained, a match of at least six nucleotides was required to both a V gene segment and a J gene segment. A rearrangement was called productive if the CDR3 had no stop codons and remained in frame with V and J, and every other rearrangement was called non-productive. CDR3 was defined by IMGT convention, running from the second conserved V-encoded cysteine to the conserved J-encoded phenylalanine. Sequences without an unambiguous match to a single V gene segment were excluded from the earlier analysis of 450 to 750 of the donors. In an earlier analysis of roughly 500 of the donors, V segments were called functional above 56.7% productive rearrangements and were called segregating when the between-donor standard deviation exceeded 5%. A statistical classification framework was developed to diagnose cytomegalovirus status using the catalog of TCR beta chain sequences. V and J gene assignment, in a later analysis, came from comparing TCR nucleotide sequences with IMGT/GENE-DB human TR gene sequences. A later analysis assigned CDR3 sequences and most-parsimonious VDJ recombination scenarios with the TCRdist pipeline. In a later analysis, every TCR beta chain was defined by the combination of its CDR3 amino acid sequence and its V-gene family, and reads without a unique V-gene family were dropped. As a way to deal with suspected cross-contamination and a sequencing artifact, a later analysis dropped 450 to 700 nucleotide sequences that were highly shared and had low generation probability. For each public chain, a later analysis derived a clonal expansion index from normalized ranks of inferred template counts within each repertoire. Generation probabilities in a later analysis came from a VDJ recombination model fitted to out-of-frame rearrangements, and those results were checked against IGoR. In a later analysis, hypergeometric tests were used to score TCR-TCR, TCR-HLA and TCR-CMV co-occurrence, with a repertoire-size bias correction applied to TCR pairs. In a later analysis, false discovery rates were estimated by permuting HLA or CMV assignments 20 times. In a later analysis, co-occurring TCRs were grouped with DBSCAN, and TCRdist sequence similarity was added when clustering was performed within HLA-allele-positive subsets. Repertoires with fewer than 30,000 or more than 120,000 public chains, plus five repertoires with anomalous nucleotide sharing, were excluded from co-occurrence clustering. Sourced from immuneACCESS, this table was stored by TCRdb with only in-frame sequences that have V and J called. A share of the clones is absent; for the studies checked, an unresolved V gene accounts for under half, and the remainder has no known explanation. For V, J and clone size, that table is used; D and trimming come from the DNA. For this sample there are 200,000 to 250,000 clones; about 75% appear just once. Clones ranked in the top ten supply 1.5% to 2% of the sample.

On this clone itself: It has no known antigen specificity. The input lacks base qualities; no much larger clone sits a single base away.

The cohort was made up of 500 to 850 healthy bone marrow donors. At the time of sampling, all cohort members were nominally healthy, though unrecorded immune exposures were likely present. The donor tested CMV seronegative, placing the donor among the 350 to 400 seronegative members of the cohort. Each donor provided a peripheral blood sample, and peripheral blood mononuclear cells were used for TCR beta sequencing. Genomic DNA was extracted from the blood cell samples with the Qiagen DNeasy Blood Extraction Kit. V loses 6 bases of germline sequence and J loses 5 bases, and the interval between the two ends is 19 bases. The germline V gene provides CDR1 MNHEY and CDR2 SVGAGI. The CDR3 holds 15 amino acids from the cysteine to the phenylalanine. Just the 45-base CDR3 DNA is kept, in frame starting at base 1.

In this chain, TRBV6-5 is recombined with TRBJ1-2, with an unclear D gene assignment. Sequencing was performed on PBMCs. The source is a woman between 25 and 40 years old in good health and CMV-seronegative. CDR3 loop: CASRPTGGPGYGYTF. The base sequence is TGTGCCAGCAGACCCACCGGAGGGCCGGGATATGGCTACACCTTC.